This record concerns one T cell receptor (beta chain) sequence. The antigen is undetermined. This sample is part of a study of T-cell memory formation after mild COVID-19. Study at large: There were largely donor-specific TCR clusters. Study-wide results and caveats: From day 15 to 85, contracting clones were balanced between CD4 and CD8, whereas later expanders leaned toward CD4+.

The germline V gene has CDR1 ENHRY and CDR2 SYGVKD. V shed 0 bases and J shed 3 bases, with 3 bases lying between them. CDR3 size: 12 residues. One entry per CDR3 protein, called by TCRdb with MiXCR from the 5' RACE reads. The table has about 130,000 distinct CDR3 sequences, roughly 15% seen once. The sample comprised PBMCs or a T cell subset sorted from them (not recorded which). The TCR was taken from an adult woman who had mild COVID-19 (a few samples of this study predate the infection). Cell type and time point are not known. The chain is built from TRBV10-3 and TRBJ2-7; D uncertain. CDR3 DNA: TGTGCCATCAGTGAGTCCCTCTACGAGCAGTACTTC. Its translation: CAISESLYEQYF.